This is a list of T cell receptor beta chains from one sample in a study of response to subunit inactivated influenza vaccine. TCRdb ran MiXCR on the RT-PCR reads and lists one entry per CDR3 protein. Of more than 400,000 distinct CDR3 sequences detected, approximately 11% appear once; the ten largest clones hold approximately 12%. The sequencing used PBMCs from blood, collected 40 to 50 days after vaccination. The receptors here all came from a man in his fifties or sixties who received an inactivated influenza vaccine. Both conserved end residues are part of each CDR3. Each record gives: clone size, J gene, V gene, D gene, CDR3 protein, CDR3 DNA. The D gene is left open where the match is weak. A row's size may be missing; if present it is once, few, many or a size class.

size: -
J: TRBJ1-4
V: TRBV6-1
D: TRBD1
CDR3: CASSTGTGGGNEKLFF
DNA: TGTGCCAGCAGCACCGGGACAGGCGGTGGTAATGAAAAACTGTTTTTT

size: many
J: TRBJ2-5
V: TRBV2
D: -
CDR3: CASRFPGIQETQYF
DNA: TGTGCCAGCAGATTCCCGGGCATCCAAGAGACCCAGTACTTC

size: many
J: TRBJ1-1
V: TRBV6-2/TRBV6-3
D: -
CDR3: CASSSQGYTITEAFF
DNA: TGTGCCAGCAGTTCTCAGGGGTACACGATCACTGAAGCTTTCTTT

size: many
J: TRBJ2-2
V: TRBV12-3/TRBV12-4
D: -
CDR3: CASREGAWDTGELFF
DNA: TGTGCCAGCAGGGAAGGGGCCTGGGACACCGGGGAGCTGTTTTTT

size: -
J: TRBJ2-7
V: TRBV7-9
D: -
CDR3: CASSQQGGGYEQYF
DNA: TGTGCCAGCAGCCAGCAAGGGGGGGGGTACGAGCAGTACTTC

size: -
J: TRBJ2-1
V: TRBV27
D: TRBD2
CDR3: CASSLTSGIEQFF
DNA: TGTGCCAGCAGTTTAACTAGCGGGATTGAGCAGTTCTTC

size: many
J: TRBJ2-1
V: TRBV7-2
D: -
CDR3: CASSERHPSYNEQFF
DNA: TGTGCCAGCAGCGAGCGACACCCCTCCTACAATGAGCAGTTCTTC

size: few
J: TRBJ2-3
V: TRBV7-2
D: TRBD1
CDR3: CASSLYRTGGTDTQYF
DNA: TGTGCCAGCAGCTTGTACAGGACAGGTGGGACAGATACGCAGTATTTT

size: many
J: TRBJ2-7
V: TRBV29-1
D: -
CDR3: CSVGEGAEQYF
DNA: TGCAGCGTTGGGGAGGGGGCCGAGCAGTACTTC

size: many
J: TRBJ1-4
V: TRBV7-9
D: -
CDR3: CASSSRERSAEKLFF
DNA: TGTGCCAGCAGCAGCCGGGAACGGTCGGCTGAAAAACTGTTTTTT

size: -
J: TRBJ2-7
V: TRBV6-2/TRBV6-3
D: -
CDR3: CASSYTWRPYEQYF
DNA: TGTGCCAGCAGTTATACTTGGCGTCCCTACGAGCAGTACTTC

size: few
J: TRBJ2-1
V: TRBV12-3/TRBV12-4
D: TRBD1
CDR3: CASSFEGASNEQFF
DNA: TGTGCCAGCAGTTTCGAGGGGGCTAGCAATGAGCAGTTCTTC

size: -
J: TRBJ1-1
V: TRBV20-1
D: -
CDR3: CSASGRTEAFF
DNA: TGCAGTGCCTCGGGGAGGACTGAAGCTTTCTTT

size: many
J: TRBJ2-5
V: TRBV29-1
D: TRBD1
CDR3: CSVATGTGQETQYF
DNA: TGCAGCGTCGCCACCGGGACAGGACAAGAGACCCAGTACTTC

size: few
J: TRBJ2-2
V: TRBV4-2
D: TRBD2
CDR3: CASSPDATLAGGSTGELFF
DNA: TGTGCCAGCAGCCCTGATGCAACTCTAGCGGGGGGGAGCACCGGGGAGCTGTTTTTT

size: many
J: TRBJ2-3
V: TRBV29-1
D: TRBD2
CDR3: CSVDGRDYTDTQYF
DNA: TGCAGCGTTGATGGCAGGGACTACACAGATACGCAGTATTTT

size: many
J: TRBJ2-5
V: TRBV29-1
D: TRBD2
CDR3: CSVGRGAIEETQYF
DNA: TGCAGCGTCGGGCGGGGGGCCATCGAGGAGACCCAGTACTTC

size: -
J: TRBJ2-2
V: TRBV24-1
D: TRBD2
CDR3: CATSDPAGGGANTGELFF
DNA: TGTGCCACCAGTGACCCGGCTGGCGGGGGGGCGAACACCGGGGAGCTGTTTTTT

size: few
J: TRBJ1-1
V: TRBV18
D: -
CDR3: CASSPWTENTEAFF
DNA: TGTGCCAGCTCACCGTGGACAGAGAACACTGAAGCTTTCTTT

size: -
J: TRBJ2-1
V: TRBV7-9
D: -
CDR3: CASSLVQYNEQFF
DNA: TGTGCCAGCAGCTTAGTCCAGTACAATGAGCAGTTCTTC

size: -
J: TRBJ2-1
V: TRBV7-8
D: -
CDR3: CASSLALSWSSSNEQFF
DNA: TGTGCCAGCAGCTTAGCGCTGTCATGGTCTAGCTCCAATGAGCAGTTCTTC

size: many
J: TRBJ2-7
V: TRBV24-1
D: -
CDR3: CATSDPPYEQYF
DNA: TGTGCCACCAGTGACCCCCCCTACGAGCAGTACTTC